These T cell receptor beta chains were read from a single sample in a study of blood T cell repertoires in COVID-19. Sequencing used immunoSEQ multiplex PCR; TCRdb keeps in-frame clones, though not all of them. The sample holds about 97,000 clones; around 92% are singletons and the top ten take about 5.7%. Sequencing was performed on peripheral blood. These receptors came from a man in his forties or fifties with active COVID-19. Each CDR3 is given with its conserved first and last residue.

J: TRBJ2-7; V: TRBV6-5; CDR3: CASSAGQGAPYEQYF
J: TRBJ2-5; V: TRBV24-1; CDR3: CATSFGSQETQYF
J: TRBJ2-1; V: TRBV7-3; CDR3: CASSPQDSAGVDEQFF
J: TRBJ2-3; V: TRBV2; CDR3: CASSEVAGARDTQYF
J: TRBJ2-7; V: TRBV7-9; CDR3: CASSLEGARNYEQYF
J: TRBJ2-1; V: TRBV3-1/TRBV3-2; CDR3: CASSQVANEQFF
J: TRBJ2-7; V: TRBV30; CDR3: CAWIRGLEQYF
J: TRBJ1-6; V: TRBV19; CDR3: CASSITGSSYNSPLHF
J: TRBJ2-1; V: TRBV6-5; CDR3: CASISVYASYNEQFF
J: TRBJ2-2; V: TRBV11-2; CDR3: CASSLSPNTGELFF
J: TRBJ2-5; V: TRBV6-2/TRBV6-3; CDR3: CASSRGPGAAEETQYF
J: TRBJ2-1; V: TRBV7-3; CDR3: CASSLGSGRHNEQFF
J: TRBJ2-5; V: TRBV20-1; CDR3: CSASVSLASGYQETQYF
J: TRBJ2-2; V: TRBV18; CDR3: CASSPPRTGRTGLAATGELFF
J: TRBJ2-7; V: TRBV25-1; CDR3: CATRGGSSYEQYF
J: TRBJ2-7; V: TRBV27; CDR3: CASSPRTRVTYEQYF